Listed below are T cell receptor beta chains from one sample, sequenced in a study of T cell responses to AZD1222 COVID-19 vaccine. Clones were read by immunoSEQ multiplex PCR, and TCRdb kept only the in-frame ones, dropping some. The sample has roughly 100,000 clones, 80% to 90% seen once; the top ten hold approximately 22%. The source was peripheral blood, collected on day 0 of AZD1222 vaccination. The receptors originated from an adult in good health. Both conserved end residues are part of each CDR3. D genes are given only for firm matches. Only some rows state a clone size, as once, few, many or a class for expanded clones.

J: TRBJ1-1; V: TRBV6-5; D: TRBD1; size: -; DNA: TGTGCCAGCAGAACCGGGACAGAGAACACTGAAGCTTTCTTT; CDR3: CASRTGTENTEAFF
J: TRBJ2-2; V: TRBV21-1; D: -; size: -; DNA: TGTGCCAGCACCGGGACAGGGAGGGACGGGGAGCTGTTTTTT; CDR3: CASTGTGRDGELFF
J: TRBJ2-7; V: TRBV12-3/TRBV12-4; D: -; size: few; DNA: TGTGCCAGCAGTTTAAGAGGTTACGAGCAGTACTTC; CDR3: CASSLRGYEQYF
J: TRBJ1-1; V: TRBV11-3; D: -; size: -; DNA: TGTGCCAGCAGCGGTTCGGGTACTGAAGCTTTCTTT; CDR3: CASSGSGTEAFF
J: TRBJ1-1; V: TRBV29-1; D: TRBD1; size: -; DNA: TGCAGCGCCGGACAGGGCGGAACTGAAGCTTTCTTT; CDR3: CSAGQGGTEAFF
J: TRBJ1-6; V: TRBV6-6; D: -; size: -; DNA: TGTGCCAGCAGTTACGGGCAGATTAATTCACCCCTCCACTTT; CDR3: CASSYGQINSPLHF
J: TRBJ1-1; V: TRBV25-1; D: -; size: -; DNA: TGTGCCAGCACCGAGGGGATTTCAGCTTTCTTT; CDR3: CASTEGISAFF
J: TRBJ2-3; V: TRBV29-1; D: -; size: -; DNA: TGCAGCGTTGATGCCGGGACTAGCACAGATACGCAGTATTTT; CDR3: CSVDAGTSTDTQYF
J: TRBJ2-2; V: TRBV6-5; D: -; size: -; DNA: TGTGCCACCCAGAGTTCGAGTCGCACCGGGGAGCTGTTTTTT; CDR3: CATQSSSRTGELFF
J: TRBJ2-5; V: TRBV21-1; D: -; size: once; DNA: TGTGCCAGCAGCAAAGGGGCTAGCGGGGACCAAGAGACCCAGTACTTC; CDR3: CASSKGASGDQETQYF
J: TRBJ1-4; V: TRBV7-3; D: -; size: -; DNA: TGTGCCAGCAGCTTACAAGGGAAACCGAATGAAAAACTGTTTTTT; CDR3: CASSLQGKPNEKLFF
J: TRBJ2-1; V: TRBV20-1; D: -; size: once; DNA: TGCAGTGCTAGATTAGGAAATGAGCAGTTCTTC; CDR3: CSARLGNEQFF
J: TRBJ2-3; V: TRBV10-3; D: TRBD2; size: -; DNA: TGTGCCATCGGGACGGGGGGGGAGCTAGATACGCAGTATTTT; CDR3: CAIGTGGELDTQYF
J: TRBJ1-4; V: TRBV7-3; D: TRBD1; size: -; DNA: TGTGCCAGCAGCTTAATGCGACAGGGGAATGAAAAACTGTTTTTT; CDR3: CASSLMRQGNEKLFF
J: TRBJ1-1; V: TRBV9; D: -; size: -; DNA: TGTGCCAGCAGCGTAGTTACAGGGAACACTGAAGCTTTCTTT; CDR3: CASSVVTGNTEAFF
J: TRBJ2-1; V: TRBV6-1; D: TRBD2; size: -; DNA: TGTGCCAGCAGTGAAGGTTGGGGGGGGTGGAATGAGCAGTTCTTC; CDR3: CASSEGWGGWNEQFF
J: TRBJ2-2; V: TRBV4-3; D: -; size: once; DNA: TGCGCCAGCAGCCAAGGATGGGGGGGCATCTCCGGGGAGCTGTTTTTT; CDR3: CASSQGWGGISGELFF
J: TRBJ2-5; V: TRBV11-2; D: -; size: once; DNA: TGTGCCAGCAGCTTTGCAGACCAAGAGACCCAGTACTTC; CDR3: CASSFADQETQYF
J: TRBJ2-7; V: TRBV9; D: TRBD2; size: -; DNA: TGTGCCAGCAGCCGGACTAGCGGGTTGGTTCAGGACGAGCAGTACTTC; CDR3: CASSRTSGLVQDEQYF
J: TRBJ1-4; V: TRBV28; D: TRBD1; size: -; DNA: TGTGCCAGCAGTTCGTTAACCGGGACAGTGGGTGAAAAACTGTTTTTT; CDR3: CASSSLTGTVGEKLFF
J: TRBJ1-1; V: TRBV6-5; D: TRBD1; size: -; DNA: TGTGCCAGCATAAAACCCGGGGACAGGGTTGAAGCTTTCTTT; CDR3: CASIKPGDRVEAFF
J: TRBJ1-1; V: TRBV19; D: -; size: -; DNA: TGTGCCAGTAGTATTCTGGGAGCCACTGAAGCTTTCTTT; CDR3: CASSILGATEAFF
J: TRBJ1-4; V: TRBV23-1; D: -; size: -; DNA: TGCGCCAGCAGTCAAGCCGGCCAGGGGTTCGGTAACGAAAAACTGTTTTTT; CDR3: CASSQAGQGFGNEKLFF
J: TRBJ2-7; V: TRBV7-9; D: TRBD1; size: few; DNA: TGTGCCAGCAGCCCGCCGGGTTGGACAGGGGATCACGAGCAGTACTTC; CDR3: CASSPPGWTGDHEQYF
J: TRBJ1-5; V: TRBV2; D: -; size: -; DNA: TGTGCCAGCAGTGAAGATCAGACAGGCAATCAGCCCCAGCATTTT; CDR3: CASSEDQTGNQPQHF
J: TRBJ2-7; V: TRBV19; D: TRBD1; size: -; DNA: TGTGCCAGTAGTACCCCGACAGGGGTAGTGGGTGAGCAGTACTTC; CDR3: CASSTPTGVVGEQYF
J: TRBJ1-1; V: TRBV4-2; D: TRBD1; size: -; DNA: TGTGCCAGCAGCCAAGATCTTGCAGGGGGTTATGGTGAAGCTTTCTTT; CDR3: CASSQDLAGGYGEAFF
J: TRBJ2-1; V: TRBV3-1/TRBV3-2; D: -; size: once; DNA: TGTGCCAGCAGCGCGGGTCCTTACAATGAGCAGTTCTTC; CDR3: CASSAGPYNEQFF
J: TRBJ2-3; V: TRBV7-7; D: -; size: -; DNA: TGTGCTAGCAGCTCTGGGGCAGGTTCCACAGATACGCAGTATTTT; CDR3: CASSSGAGSTDTQYF
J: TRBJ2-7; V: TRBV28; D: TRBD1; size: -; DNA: TGTGCCAGCAGTTTATGGACAGGGGCCATGACCTACGAGCAGTACTTC; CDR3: CASSLWTGAMTYEQYF
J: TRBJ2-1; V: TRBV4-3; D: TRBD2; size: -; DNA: TGCGCCAGCAGCCAAGGCGGGAGATTCTACAATGAGCAGTTCTTC; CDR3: CASSQGGRFYNEQFF
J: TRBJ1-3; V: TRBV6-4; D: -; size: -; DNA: TGTGCCAGCAGTGCGGTCGGTGGAAACACCATATATTTT; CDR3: CASSAVGGNTIYF